This T cell receptor beta chain was captured in a study of memory CD8 T cells in hepatitis C reinfection. Study in general: Peak reinfection samples were taken 3 to 8 weeks after detection.

The time point here: peak reinfection, 3 to 8 weeks after reinfection detection. TCR sequencing was done directly ex vivo on sorted cells, without expansion in vitro. The Montreal HEPCO cohort supplied donors who inject drugs. Total naive CD8 T cells were sorted as viable CD3+ CD8+ CD45RO- cells from a couple of donors. This table comes from immunoSEQ multiplex PCR, and its TCRdb copy is limited to in-frame clones, with some not included. The sample contains roughly 43,000 clones, approximately 88% of which appear only once. Germline values: CDR1 MDHEN, CDR2 SYDVKM. This CDR3 comprises 18 residues. V dropped 6 bases and J dropped 8; count of bases not matched to a gene: 20. In its sample, this clone was seen once. Its matching antigen is unknown. Regarding the study as a whole: With roughly 5 donors, public clonotype conclusions could not be definitive.

The receptor comes from a man between 18 and 29 years old with hepatitis C virus infection. The rearrangement joins TRBV28 to TRBJ2-2; 8 bases agree with TRBD2. The sequenced sample was naive CD8+ T cells sorted from blood. Here the CDR3 DNA reads TGTGCCAGCAGCGCAGCGGGAGTACGCACCCCCTCTAGGGGGGAGCTGTTTTTT. Its protein product is CASSAAGVRTPSRGELFF. Together with reference TRBV28 and TRBJ2-2, the CDR3 gives the full variable domain: DVKVTQSSRYLVKRTGEKVFLECVQDMDHENMFWYRQDPGLGLRLIYFSYDVKMKEKGDIPEGYSVSREKKERFSLILESASTNQTSMYLCASSAAGVRTPSRGELFFGEGSRLTVL.